Each of the 3 T cell receptor beta chains below was sequenced from the same sample in a study of shared clonotypes between healthy human individuals. The table came from immunoSEQ multiplex PCR; TCRdb's copy has only in-frame clones and leaves some out. The sample lists some 500,000 clones, about 74% occurring once. Sequences were obtained from PBMCs. All receptors derive from a woman in her thirties or forties in good health. Some clones in this sample may be carry-over from other donors' samples.

The rearrangement uses TRBV6-1 and TRBJ2-5; 10 bases line up with TRBD1. Germline loops: CDR1 MNHNS, CDR2 SASEGT. The CDR3 has 12 residues. Trimming at V came to 6 bases and at J to 7 bases, leaving 2 bases not matched to a gene. The CDR3 loop reads CASRWTGGTQYF. CDR3 DNA: TGTGCCAGCAGGTGGACAGGGGGGACCCAGTACTTC.

This clone was found once. This chain uses TRBV29-1 with TRBJ2-5, with D perhaps matching TRBD2 (6 bases). V lost 7 bases and J 1 base, leaving 10 bases between the germline ends. The CDR3 extends over 12 amino acids. The germline CDR1 and CDR2 sequences are SQVTM and ANQGSEA. The CDR3 here is CSGGTVQETQYF. DNA for the CDR3: TGCAGCGGTGGGACTGTCCAAGAGACCCAGTACTTC.

As to this clone: This likely stems from a read error, as it lies one base from a far larger clone. The chain carries TRBV7-9 and TRBJ2-1; the match to TRBD1 covers 8 bases. Trimming took 0 bases from V and 8 from J; bases not matched to a gene: 9. This CDR3 is built from 16 residues. Germline V gene data show CDR1 as SEHNR and CDR2 as FQNEAQ (reference sequence). Written as DNA, the CDR3 is TGTGCCAGCAGCTTAGCGACGACAGGGGAGGCCGATGAGCAGTTCTTC. Amino acid sequence: CASSLATTGEADEQFF.